The present T cell receptor (beta chain) was sequenced within a study of Graves' ophthalmopathy and Graves' hyperthyroidism. General study points: Ophthalmopathy versus stable hyperthyroidism: 13-signature model gave 85% to 90% sensitivity, 81.08% specificity.

This clonotype appeared a few times. The target antigen is unknown. TCR beta CDR3 regions were amplified from RNA transcripts. The authors performed first-round RT-PCR with HTBI primers and then a second-round multiplex PCR. TCRdb fed the multiplex PCR reads into MiXCR, producing one record per CDR3 protein. The sample has 230,000 or so distinct CDR3 sequences, 45% seen once. The sequence was collected from an adult man with Graves' ophthalmopathy. The sample comprised peripheral blood.

CDR3 DNA sequence: TGTGCCAGTAGTCTACCTACAGGGCTAAACACTGAAGCTTTCTTT. The encoded protein is CASSLPTGLNTEAFF. The chain combines TRBV19 with TRBJ1-1; TRBD1 might be the D (6 bases). CDR3 length: 15 amino acids. V was trimmed by 5 bases and J by 2 bases, leaving 15 bases between them. CDR1 LNHDA and CDR2 SQIVND come from the germline V gene (reference sequence).